The entry that follows covers one T cell receptor beta chain sequence. The antigen remains unidentified. The germline V gene has CDR1 SGHAT and CDR2 FQNNGV. V shed 0 bases, J shed 1 base, and the junction held 0 bases outside the gene matches. The CDR3 contains 15 residues. The data originate from a study of CD8 T cells in ankylosing spondylitis. Study-level findings and limits: The study identified a TCR beta motif of fewer than 10 highly homologous variants that appeared characteristic of ankylosing spondylitis blood. Both synovial fluid and blood in reactive arthritis had previously been reported to carry some motif variants.

TCRdb processed the 5' RACE reads anew with MiXCR; each CDR3 protein has one entry. The table shows about 300,000 distinct CDR3 sequences, with less than 25% occurring only once. Sequenced input: blood, either unsorted or a sorted T cell fraction (not recorded which). The TCR sequence derives from a female donor with ankylosing spondylitis or in good health (not recorded which). The chain links TRBV11-2 to TRBJ2-3; TRBD2 agrees at 8 bases. The CDR3 region has the DNA TGTGCCAGCAGCTTAGAGCGGGAGGGCACAGATACGCAGTATTTT. This gives the protein CASSLEREGTDTQYF.